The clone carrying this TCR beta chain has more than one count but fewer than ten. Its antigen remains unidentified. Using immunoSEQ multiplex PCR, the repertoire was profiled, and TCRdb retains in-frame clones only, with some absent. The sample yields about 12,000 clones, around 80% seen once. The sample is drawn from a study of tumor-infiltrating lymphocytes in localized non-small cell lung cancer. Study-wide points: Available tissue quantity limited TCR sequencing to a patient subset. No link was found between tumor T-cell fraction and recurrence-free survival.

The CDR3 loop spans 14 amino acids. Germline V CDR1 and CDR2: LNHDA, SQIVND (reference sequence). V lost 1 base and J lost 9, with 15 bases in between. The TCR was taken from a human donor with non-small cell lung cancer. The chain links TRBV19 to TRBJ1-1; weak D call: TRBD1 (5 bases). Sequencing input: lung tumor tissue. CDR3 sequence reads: CASSIVIERGQAFF. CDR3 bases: TGTGCCAGTAGTATAGTCATAGAACGGGGCCAAGCTTTCTTT.